A selection of T cell receptor beta chains follows, all from one sample in a study of blood T cell repertoires in COVID-19. Sequenced by immunoSEQ multiplex PCR; TCRdb stores in-frame clones only, minus some. The sample lists about 400,000 clones, more than 80% occurring once. What was sequenced was peripheral blood. The receptors here all came from a woman aged 30 to 39 with active or convalescent COVID-19. Both conserved end residues are part of each CDR3. A D gene is named only where the DNA matches it firmly. Not all rows give a size; the values are once, few, many and, for expanded clones, a class.

CASSEALLRRDSYEQYF,TGTGCCAGCAGTGAAGCGCTTCTCCGCAGGGACTCCTACGAGCAGTACTTC,once,-,TRBV6-1,TRBJ2-7
CASSDLAGGNEQFF,TGTGCCAGCAGTGACCTTGCGGGTGGCAATGAGCAGTTCTTC,-,-,TRBV6-4,TRBJ2-1
CASTPGQGYGYTF,TGTGCCAGCACCCCGGGACAGGGTTATGGCTACACCTTC,-,TRBD1,TRBV6-5,TRBJ1-2
CASSPRTSAYEQYF,TGTGCCAGCTCACCAAGGACTAGCGCGTACGAGCAGTACTTC,-,TRBD2,TRBV18,TRBJ2-7
CASSPRDRSNYGYTF,TGTGCCAGCAGCCCCCGGGACAGATCTAACTATGGCTACACCTTC,-,TRBD1,TRBV7-8,TRBJ1-2
CASIQTGKGEAFF,TGTGCCAGCATCCAAACAGGGAAGGGTGAAGCTTTCTTT,-,-,TRBV2,TRBJ1-1
CAWRLTGTGEAFF,TGTGCCTGGAGGCTGACAGGGACGGGGGAAGCTTTCTTT,-,TRBD1,TRBV30,TRBJ1-1
CASSLSDRSYEQYF,TGTGCCAGCAGCCTCTCGGACAGGTCCTACGAGCAGTACTTC,-,TRBD1,TRBV7-9,TRBJ2-7
CASSAHQGSGYTF,TGTGCCAGCAGCGCCCACCAAGGTAGCGGCTACACCTTC,-,-,TRBV2,TRBJ1-2
CASSEPYREVIYEQYF,TGTGCCAGCAGTGAACCCTACAGGGAAGTGATATACGAGCAGTACTTC,-,-,TRBV2,TRBJ2-7
CATSSGTGNEKLFF,TGTGCCACCAGCTCCGGGACAGGGAATGAAAAACTGTTTTTT,-,TRBD1,TRBV15,TRBJ1-4
CASSDGTSANNEQFF,TGTGCCAGCAGTGACGGGACTAGCGCGAACAATGAGCAGTTCTTC,few,TRBD2,TRBV6-4,TRBJ2-1
CASTRDRDRYGYTF,TGTGCCAGTACGAGGGACAGGGACCGCTATGGCTACACCTTC,-,TRBD1,TRBV19,TRBJ1-2
CAWSSRLAGDGELFF,TGTGCCTGGAGTTCGAGACTAGCGGGTGACGGGGAGCTGTTTTTT,-,TRBD2,TRBV30,TRBJ2-2
CSASTGMYYGYTF,TGCAGTGCTAGTACGGGGATGTACTATGGCTACACCTTC,-,-,TRBV20-1,TRBJ1-2
CASSQPPTALGNTIYF,TGTGCCAGCAGCCAGCCTCCGACAGCCTTGGGAAACACCATATATTTT,-,-,TRBV3-1/TRBV3-2,TRBJ1-3
CASSYPGDRSNEKLFF,TGTGCCAGCAGTTACCCCGGGGACAGGTCTAATGAAAAACTGTTTTTT,-,TRBD1,TRBV6-6,TRBJ1-4
CASSHRDRTTYEQYF,TGTGCCAGCAGCCACCGGGACAGAACAACCTACGAGCAGTACTTC,-,TRBD1,TRBV6-2/TRBV6-3,TRBJ2-7
CASSEAETQYF,TGTGCCAGCAGTGAGGCAGAGACCCAGTACTTC,-,-,TRBV2,TRBJ2-5
CASSQVFLAGVYEQYF,TGTGCCAGCAGCCAAGTCTTTCTAGCGGGAGTCTACGAGCAGTACTTC,-,TRBD2,TRBV3-1/TRBV3-2,TRBJ2-7
CASSPLSASGSGLEQFF,TGTGCCAGCTCACCACTGTCCGCTAGCGGGAGTGGTCTTGAGCAGTTCTTC,once,TRBD2,TRBV18,TRBJ2-1
CAITDGGTGKLGNYGYTF,TGTGCCATCACCGATGGAGGGACAGGGAAACTCGGGAACTATGGCTACACCTTC,-,TRBD1,TRBV10-3,TRBJ1-2
CASSIGLVSSYEQYF,TGTGCCAGTAGTATAGGTCTAGTCAGCTCCTACGAGCAGTACTTC,few,-,TRBV19,TRBJ2-7
CASGGILNTEAFF,TGTGCCAGCGGAGGGATTTTGAACACTGAAGCTTTCTTT,-,-,TRBV6-5,TRBJ1-1
CANPFGSGGVQETQYF,TGTGCCAACCCCTTCGGGAGCGGGGGGGTCCAAGAGACCCAGTACTTC,-,TRBD2,TRBV6-4,TRBJ2-5
CASSTDRGGNQPQHF,TGTGCCAGCAGCACCGACAGGGGCGGCAATCAGCCCCAGCATTTT,-,TRBD1,TRBV6-5,TRBJ1-5
CAISDPGTGYNSPLHF,TGTGCCATCAGTGACCCCGGGACAGGGTACAATTCACCCCTCCACTTT,-,TRBD1,TRBV10-3,TRBJ1-6
CASSQEPTGVRYGYTF,TGCGCCAGCAGCCAAGAACCAACAGGGGTACGCTATGGCTACACCTTC,-,TRBD1,TRBV4-1,TRBJ1-2
CASSQGVPGTYEQYF,TGCGCCAGCAGCCAAGGGGTCCCGGGGACCTACGAGCAGTACTTC,-,-,TRBV4-1,TRBJ2-7
CASSSGGTNTGELFF,TGTGCCAGCAGTTCGGGGGGGACGAACACCGGGGAGCTGTTTTTT,once,TRBD2,TRBV3-1/TRBV3-2,TRBJ2-2
CASSFPPISYNEQFF,TGTGCCAGCAGCTTCCCCCCCATCTCCTACAATGAGCAGTTCTTC,once,-,TRBV11-2,TRBJ2-1
CASSLRLSGDRRYQETQYF,TGCGCCAGCAGCTTAAGACTTTCAGGGGACAGAAGGTACCAAGAGACCCAGTACTTC,-,TRBD1,TRBV5-1,TRBJ2-5
CASSGPGTGVNTIYF,TGTGCCAGCAGCGGACCCGGGACAGGGGTAAACACCATATATTTT,-,TRBD1,TRBV9,TRBJ1-3
CASSTGGLSFSYEQYF,TGTGCCAGTAGTACGGGGGGACTTTCATTCTCCTACGAGCAGTACTTC,-,TRBD2,TRBV19,TRBJ2-7
CASRAPEDGYGYTF,TGTGCCAGCAGGGCGCCCGAGGATGGATATGGCTACACCTTC,-,-,TRBV2,TRBJ1-2
CASSESYSPLHF,TGTGCCAGCAGTGAAAGCTATTCACCCCTCCACTTT,-,-,TRBV25-1,TRBJ1-6
CASSVDGPGFSGNTIYF,TGTGCCAGCAGCGTAGATGGCCCGGGTTTCTCTGGAAACACCATATATTTT,-,-,TRBV9,TRBJ1-3
CASSTGLGYTF,TGCGCCAGCTCGACAGGTCTCGGCTACACCTTC,-,-,TRBV5-1,TRBJ1-2
CASSEAEGWNSPLHF,TGTGCCAGCAGTGAAGCGGAGGGATGGAATTCACCCCTCCACTTT,once,-,TRBV6-1,TRBJ1-6
CASSTGLDRGYGYTF,TGTGCCAGCTCTACCGGGCTGGACAGGGGCTATGGCTACACCTTC,-,TRBD1,TRBV18,TRBJ1-2
CASSESRAAGRDGYTF,TGTGCCAGCAGTGAATCACGAGCGGCAGGAAGGGATGGCTACACCTTC,-,-,TRBV6-1,TRBJ1-2
CASRMSGEETQYF,TGTGCCAGCAGAATGAGCGGGGAAGAGACCCAGTACTTC,-,TRBD2,TRBV13,TRBJ2-5
CASSTTDRVRETQYF,TGTGCCAGCAGCACAACCGACAGGGTTCGGGAGACCCAGTACTTC,-,TRBD1,TRBV7-8,TRBJ2-5
CASSATPRDPQETQYF,TGTGCCAGCAGTGCCACCCCGCGGGACCCACAAGAGACCCAGTACTTC,-,-,TRBV9,TRBJ2-5
CAIRGREITDTQYF,TGTGCCATCAGAGGGCGGGAAATCACAGATACGCAGTATTTT,-,-,TRBV10-3,TRBJ2-3
CASRTNGGRGYGYTF,TGTGCCAGCAGAACGAACGGGGGGCGCGGCTATGGCTACACCTTC,-,-,TRBV6-5,TRBJ1-2
CASSSDSYSPLHF,TGTGCCAGCAGCTCTGACAGTTATTCACCCCTCCACTTT,once,-,TRBV11-2,TRBJ1-6
CATSRLAGGPNTGELFF,TGTGCCACCAGCAGACTAGCGGGGGGCCCCAACACCGGGGAGCTGTTTTTT,-,TRBD2,TRBV15,TRBJ2-2
CASSLAAGWSPLHF,TGTGCCAGCAGCTTAGCCGCAGGCTGGTCACCCCTCCACTTT,-,-,TRBV7-9,TRBJ1-6
CASTGRTGVNQPQHF,TGTGCCAGCACGGGCCGGACAGGGGTCAATCAGCCCCAGCATTTT,-,TRBD1,TRBV6-5,TRBJ1-5
CASSYWSGANEQFF,TGTGCCAGCAGTTACTGGTCGGGAGCCAATGAGCAGTTCTTC,few,-,TRBV6-5,TRBJ2-1
CAVRGFSGNTIYF,TGCGCCGTACGGGGGTTCTCTGGAAACACCATATATTTT,-,-,TRBV10-2,TRBJ1-3
CASRKETSRQETQYF,TGTGCCAGCAGGAAGGAGACTAGCCGACAAGAGACCCAGTACTTC,-,TRBD2,TRBV2,TRBJ2-5